This T cell receptor (beta chain) was obtained from a study of CD8+CD57+ T cells in acquired aplastic anemia. This clonotype was recorded a few times. V lost 7 bases and J lost 7; bases outside the gene matches: 6. CDR1 is SGHVS and CDR2 is FQNEAQ in the germline V gene. This CDR3 contains 15 residues. The patients chosen for sequencing had shown expansion of CD8+CD57+ cells (detected by flow cytometry). Profiling that covered TCR beta VDJ and CDR3 relied on genomic DNA as its template. TCRdb analysed the reads with MiXCR anew, one entry per CDR3 protein. Of 200,000 to 250,000 distinct CDR3 sequences listed, about 62% were seen once; the top ten hold roughly three fifths.

This TCR was recovered from a human donor with aplastic anemia. The chain couples TRBV7-8 to TRBJ1-6, with 11 bases that match TRBD1. The specimen was sorted CD4+, CD8+, or CD8+CD57+ T cells (not recorded which) from PBMCs. The CDR3 nucleotides read TGTGCCAGCACCACACGGACAGGGGGCAATTCACCCCTCCACTTT. Encoded protein: CASTTRTGGNSPLHF.